The subject of this entry is one TCR beta chain. The data were taken from a study of CD8+CD57+ T cells in acquired aplastic anemia. Trimming stripped 3 bases from V and 7 bases from J, with 13 bases between. CDR3 length equals 13 residues. The V gene's germline CDR1 is SGHTA and CDR2 FQGNSA. The TCR beta profiling, which covered VDJ combination and CDR3 sequence, was carried out using genomic DNA as the template. TCRdb itself ran the reads through MiXCR, one entry per CDR3 protein. The repertoire has approximately 200,000 distinct CDR3 sequences, under 65% of them found once; the top ten carry approximately 30%.

J is TRBJ2-7 and V is TRBV7-2; D ambiguous. The sequencing sample was made of sorted CD4+, CD8+, or CD8+CD57+ T cells (not recorded which) from PBMCs. This sequence originates from a human donor in good health. CDR3 bases: TGTGCCAGCAGCTTGTCTGAGAACAATGAGCAGTACTTC. It translates to CASSLSENNEQYF.